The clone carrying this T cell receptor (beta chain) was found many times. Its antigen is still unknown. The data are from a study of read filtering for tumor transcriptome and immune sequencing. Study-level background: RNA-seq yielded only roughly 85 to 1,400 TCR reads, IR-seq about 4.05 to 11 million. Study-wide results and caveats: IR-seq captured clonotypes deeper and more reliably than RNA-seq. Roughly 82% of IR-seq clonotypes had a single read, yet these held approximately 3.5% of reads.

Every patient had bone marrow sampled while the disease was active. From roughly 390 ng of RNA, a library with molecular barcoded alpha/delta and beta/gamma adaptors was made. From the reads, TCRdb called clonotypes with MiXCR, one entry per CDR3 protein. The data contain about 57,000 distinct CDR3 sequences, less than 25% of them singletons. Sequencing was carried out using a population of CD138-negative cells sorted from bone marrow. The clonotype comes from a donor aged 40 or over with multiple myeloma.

CDR3: CASSLTTGGAGYTF. CDR3 coding DNA: TGTGCCAGCAGCTTAACTACAGGGGGCGCAGGCTACACCTTC. The V and J genes are TRBV7-8 and TRBJ1-2; 9 bases match TRBD1. The germline V gene has CDR1 SGHVS and CDR2 FQNEAQ. V lost 2 bases to trimming and J lost 8 bases; unmatched junction nucleotides: 6. This CDR3 contains 14 residues. Variable domain in full (rest from reference TRBV7-8 and TRBJ1-2): GAGVSQSPRYKVAKRGQDVALRCDPISGHVSLFWYQQALGQGPEFLTYFQNEAQLDKSGLPSDRFFAERPEGSVSTLKIQRTQQEDSAVYLCASSLTTGGAGYTFGSGTRLTVV.